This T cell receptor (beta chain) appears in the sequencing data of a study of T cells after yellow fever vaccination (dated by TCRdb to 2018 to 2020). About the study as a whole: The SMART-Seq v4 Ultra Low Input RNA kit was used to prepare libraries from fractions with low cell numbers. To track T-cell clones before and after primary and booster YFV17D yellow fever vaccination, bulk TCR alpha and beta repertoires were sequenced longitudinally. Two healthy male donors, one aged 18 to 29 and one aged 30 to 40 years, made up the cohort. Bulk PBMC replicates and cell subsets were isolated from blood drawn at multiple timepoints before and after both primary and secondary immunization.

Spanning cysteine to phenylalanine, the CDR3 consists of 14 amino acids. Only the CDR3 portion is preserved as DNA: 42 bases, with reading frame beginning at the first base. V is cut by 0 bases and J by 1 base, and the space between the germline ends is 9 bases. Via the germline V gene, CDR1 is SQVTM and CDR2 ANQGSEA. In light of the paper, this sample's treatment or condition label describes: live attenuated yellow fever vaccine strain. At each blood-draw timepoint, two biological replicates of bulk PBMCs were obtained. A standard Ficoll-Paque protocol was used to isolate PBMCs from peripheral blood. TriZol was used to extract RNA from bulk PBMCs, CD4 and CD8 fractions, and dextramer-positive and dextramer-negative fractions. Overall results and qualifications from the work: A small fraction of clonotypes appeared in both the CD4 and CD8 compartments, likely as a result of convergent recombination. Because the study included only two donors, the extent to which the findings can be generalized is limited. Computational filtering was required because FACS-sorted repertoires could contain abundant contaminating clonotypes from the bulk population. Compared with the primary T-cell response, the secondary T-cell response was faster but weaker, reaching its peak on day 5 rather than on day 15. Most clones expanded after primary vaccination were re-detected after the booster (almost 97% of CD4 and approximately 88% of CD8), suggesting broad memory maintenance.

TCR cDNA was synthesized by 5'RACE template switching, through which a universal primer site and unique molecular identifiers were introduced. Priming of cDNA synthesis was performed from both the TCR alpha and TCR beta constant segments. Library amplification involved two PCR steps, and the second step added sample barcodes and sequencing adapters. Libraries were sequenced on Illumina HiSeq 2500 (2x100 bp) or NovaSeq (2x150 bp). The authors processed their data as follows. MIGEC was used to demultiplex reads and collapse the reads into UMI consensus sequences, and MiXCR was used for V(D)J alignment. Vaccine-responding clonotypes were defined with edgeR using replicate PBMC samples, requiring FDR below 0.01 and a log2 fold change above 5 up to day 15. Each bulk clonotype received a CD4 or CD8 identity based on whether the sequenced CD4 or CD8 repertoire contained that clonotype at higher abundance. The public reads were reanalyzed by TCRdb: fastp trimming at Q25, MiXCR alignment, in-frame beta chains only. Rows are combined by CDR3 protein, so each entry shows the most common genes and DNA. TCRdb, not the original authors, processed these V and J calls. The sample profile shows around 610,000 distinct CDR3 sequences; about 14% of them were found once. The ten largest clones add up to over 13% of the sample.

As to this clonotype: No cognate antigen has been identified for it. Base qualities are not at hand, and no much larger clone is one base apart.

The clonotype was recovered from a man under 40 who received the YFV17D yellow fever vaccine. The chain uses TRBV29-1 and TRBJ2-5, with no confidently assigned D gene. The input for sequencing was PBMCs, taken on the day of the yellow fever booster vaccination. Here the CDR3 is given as CSVEDLGTQETQYF. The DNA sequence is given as TGCAGCGTTGAAGATCTGGGTACCCAAGAGACCCAGTACTTC.